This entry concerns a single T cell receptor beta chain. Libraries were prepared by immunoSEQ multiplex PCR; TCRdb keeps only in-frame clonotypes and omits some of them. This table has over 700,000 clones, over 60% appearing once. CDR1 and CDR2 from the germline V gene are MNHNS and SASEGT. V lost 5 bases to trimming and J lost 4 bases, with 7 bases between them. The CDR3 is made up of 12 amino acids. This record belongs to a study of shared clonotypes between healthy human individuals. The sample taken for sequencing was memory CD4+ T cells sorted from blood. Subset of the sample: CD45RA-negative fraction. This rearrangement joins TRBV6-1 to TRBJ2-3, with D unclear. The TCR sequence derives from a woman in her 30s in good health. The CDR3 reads CASSKSPDTQYF. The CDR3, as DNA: TGTGCCAGCAGTAAATCCCCAGATACGCAGTATTTT.